A selection of T cell receptor beta chains follows, all from one sample in a study of blood T cell repertoires in COVID-19. Only in-frame clones appear in the TCRdb table, and some are missing; sequencing was by immunoSEQ multiplex PCR. The sample includes about 270,000 clones, 90% seen only once; the top ten take 4.1%. Sequenced: PBMCs or T cells enriched from blood (not recorded which). The receptors stem from a young woman with acute COVID-19. Both conserved end residues are part of each CDR3. A D gene is named only where the DNA matches it firmly. The size entry is marked missing in some rows and otherwise reads once, few, many or a size class.

J | D | size | V | CDR3 | DNA
TRBJ2-2 | TRBD2 | once | TRBV19 | CASRQGTSGRATVTGELFF | TGTGCCAGTAGACAAGGGACTAGCGGGAGGGCCACGGTGACCGGGGAGCTGTTTTTT
TRBJ1-1 | TRBD1 | - | TRBV29-1 | CSVDRGLRTEAFF | TGCAGCGTTGACAGGGGGCTGAGGACTGAAGCTTTCTTT
TRBJ2-7 | TRBD2 | - | TRBV25-1 | CASSVTSGAPGSYEQYF | TGTGCCAGCAGTGTCACTAGCGGGGCCCCAGGCTCCTACGAGCAGTACTTC
TRBJ2-1 | TRBD2 | - | TRBV30 | CAWTPKSGLAAPLQFF | TGTGCCTGGACCCCTAAATCGGGACTAGCGGCCCCCTTACAGTTCTTC
TRBJ1-1 | - | - | TRBV24-1 | CATSDFGVAFF | TGTGCCACCAGTGATTTCGGTGTAGCTTTCTTT
TRBJ2-1 | TRBD2 | - | TRBV11-2 | CASSLLSGLAGGNEQFF | TGTGCCAGCAGCTTACTTTCGGGGCTAGCGGGAGGCAATGAGCAGTTCTTC
TRBJ2-5 | TRBD1 | - | TRBV2 | CASKLTGGTETQYF | TGTGCCAGCAAATTGACAGGGGGGACCGAGACCCAGTACTTC
TRBJ2-7 | TRBD2 | - | TRBV7-6 | CASSLAASSGRREQYF | TGTGCCAGCAGCTTAGCCGCCTCTAGCGGGAGGAGAGAGCAGTACTTC
TRBJ1-1 | - | once | TRBV28 | CASSLSGHVDTEAFF | TGTGCCAGCAGTTTATCGGGACACGTTGACACTGAAGCTTTCTTT
TRBJ1-1 | TRBD1 | - | TRBV4-1 | CASSHSGTAEAFF | TGCGCCAGCAGCCACTCCGGGACAGCGGAAGCTTTCTTT
TRBJ2-7 | TRBD2 | - | TRBV7-9 | CASSLALAGVSEQYF | TGTGCCAGCAGCTTAGCGCTAGCGGGAGTATCGGAGCAGTACTTC
TRBJ2-1 | TRBD2 | - | TRBV19 | CASRPGLVGNEQFF | TGTGCCAGTAGACCGGGACTAGTGGGGAATGAGCAGTTCTTC
TRBJ1-3 | - | - | TRBV6-5 | CASSLEGLGANTIYF | TGTGCCAGCAGCCTCGAGGGGTTGGGGGCAAACACCATATATTTT
TRBJ2-1 | - | - | TRBV6-5 | CASSWVLPSSYNEQFF | TGTGCCAGCAGTTGGGTACTACCATCCTCCTACAATGAGCAGTTCTTC
TRBJ2-6 | - | once | TRBV21-1 | CASSTIHQVFGANVLTF | TGTGCCAGCAGCACGATCCATCAGGTTTTTGGGGCCAACGTCCTGACTTTC
TRBJ2-1 | TRBD2 | - | TRBV6-2/TRBV6-3 | CASSPIAGEGSNEQFF | TGTGCCAGCAGCCCTATAGCGGGAGAAGGGAGCAATGAGCAGTTCTTC
TRBJ2-1 | TRBD2 | - | TRBV10-3 | CAISQGLAGVDEQFF | TGTGCCATCAGCCAGGGACTAGCGGGAGTGGATGAGCAGTTCTTC
TRBJ2-7 | - | - | TRBV9 | CASSPRDKPYEQYF | TGTGCCAGCAGCCCCCGGGACAAGCCCTACGAGCAGTACTTC
TRBJ2-7 | TRBD1 | - | TRBV6-2/TRBV6-3 | CASSQPGTGNYEQYF | TGTGCCAGCAGCCAACCAGGGACAGGGAACTACGAGCAGTACTTC
TRBJ2-2 | TRBD1 | - | TRBV11-1 | CASSPQGAANTGELFF | TGTGCCAGCAGCCCACAGGGGGCGGCGAACACCGGGGAGCTGTTTTTT
TRBJ2-1 | - | - | TRBV5-3 | CARSFRGGAGLCTNEQFF | TGTGCCAGAAGCTTCCGAGGGGGAGCGGGATTGTGTACGAATGAGCAGTTCTTC
TRBJ2-3 | - | - | TRBV7-9 | CASSPPGFRNTDTQYF | TGTGCCAGCAGCCCCCCCGGGTTCCGGAACACAGATACGCAGTATTTT
TRBJ2-1 | TRBD2 | - | TRBV11-3 | CASSLDGGSYNEQFF | TGTGCCAGCAGCTTAGATGGCGGGAGTTACAATGAGCAGTTCTTC
TRBJ2-7 | - | - | TRBV3-1/TRBV3-2 | CASSQVLYEQYF | TGTGCCAGCAGCCAAGTTCTCTACGAGCAGTACTTC
TRBJ2-7 | TRBD2 | - | TRBV7-2 | CASRRTSGGYEQYF | TGTGCCAGCAGACGAACTAGCGGGGGGTACGAGCAGTACTTC
TRBJ2-1 | - | - | TRBV6-2/TRBV6-3 | CASSYSGRAGLASSYNEQFF | TGTGCCAGCAGTTACTCCGGGCGAGCCGGGCTAGCGAGCTCCTACAATGAGCAGTTCTTC
TRBJ2-2 | - | - | TRBV28 | CASSRDSASGELFF | TGTGCCAGCAGTCGGGACTCGGCCTCCGGGGAGCTGTTTTTT
TRBJ2-7 | - | - | TRBV7-9 | CASSLERYEQYF | TGTGCCAGCAGCTTAGAGAGGTACGAGCAGTACTTC
TRBJ1-6 | - | - | TRBV5-8 | CASSLAGYGSPLHF | TGTGCCAGCAGCTTGGCGGGGTATGGATCACCCCTCCACTTT
TRBJ1-5 | - | - | TRBV27 | CASSILGPREDQPQHF | TGTGCCAGCAGCATTTTGGGCCCCCGGGAGGATCAGCCCCAGCATTTT
TRBJ2-7 | TRBD2 | few | TRBV10-1 | CASSKGGLAGDEQYF | TGCGCCAGCAGCAAGGGAGGGCTAGCGGGAGACGAGCAGTACTTC
TRBJ2-1 | TRBD2 | - | TRBV7-3 | CASSSTMSGSGRFERYNEQFF | TGTGCCAGCAGCTCCACCATGTCGGGCAGCGGGAGATTCGAGAGGTACAATGAGCAGTTCTTC
TRBJ2-1 | TRBD1 | - | TRBV6-5 | CASSYGQGAIYNEQFF | TGTGCCAGCAGTTACGGACAGGGGGCAATCTACAATGAGCAGTTCTTC
TRBJ2-7 | - | - | TRBV28 | CASRRETMYEQYF | TGTGCCAGCAGAAGGGAGACGATGTACGAGCAGTACTTC
TRBJ2-1 | - | - | TRBV29-1 | CSVESAGDSYNEQFF | TGCAGCGTTGAAAGTGCCGGGGACTCCTACAATGAGCAGTTCTTC
TRBJ2-1 | TRBD1 | - | TRBV10-3 | CAISEDRVGNEQFF | TGTGCCATCAGTGAAGACAGGGTGGGGAATGAGCAGTTCTTC
TRBJ1-1 | - | - | TRBV4-1 | CASSQEAEAIHEAFF | TGCGCCAGCAGCCAAGAAGCTGAAGCCATCCATGAAGCTTTCTTT
TRBJ1-3 | - | - | TRBV19 | CASRQGNSGNTIYF | TGTGCCAGTAGGCAGGGGAATAGTGGAAACACCATATATTTT
TRBJ2-1 | TRBD1 | - | TRBV6-4 | CASSEGTGGDYNEQFF | TGTGCCAGCAGTGAGGGGACAGGGGGCGACTACAATGAGCAGTTCTTC
TRBJ2-7 | - | few | TRBV9 | CASSVSPSYEQYF | TGTGCCAGCAGCGTAAGCCCATCCTACGAGCAGTACTTC
TRBJ2-2 | TRBD2 | - | TRBV18 | CASSPLGLENTGELFF | TGTGCCAGCTCACCTTTGGGACTAGAGAACACCGGGGAGCTGTTTTTT
TRBJ2-1 | TRBD2 | - | TRBV6-2/TRBV6-3 | CASSYSRLAGSYNEQFF | TGTGCCAGCAGTTACTCGCGGCTAGCGGGTTCCTACAATGAGCAGTTCTTC
TRBJ2-1 | TRBD2 | few | TRBV24-1 | CATSDLRASGINEQFF | TGTGCCACCAGTGATTTGCGAGCTAGCGGGATCAATGAGCAGTTCTTC
TRBJ1-1 | - | - | TRBV6-2/TRBV6-3 | CASSYGGVTEAFF | TGTGCCAGCAGTTATGGGGGGGTAACTGAAGCTTTCTTT
TRBJ2-3 | - | - | TRBV11-2 | CASSSGDTQYF | TGTGCCAGCAGCTCCGGGGATACGCAGTATTTT